One and the same sample provided the 2 T cell receptor beta chains below, sequenced in a study of spatial heterogeneity in lung cancer. Time point: sample taken at primary tumor resection. Their recognized antigens are unknown. Study findings and constraints: Mutation counts in tumors were tracked by counts of expanded intratumoral alpha and beta TCRs.

TCRdb reprocessed the 5' RACE reads via MiXCR and lists one record per CDR3 protein. The table includes some 7,000 distinct CDR3 sequences, more than 13% detected once. The sequencing used lung tumor tissue, collected at surgery. The receptors were gathered from a female donor with early-stage non-small cell lung cancer.

This clonotype was recorded many times. Little can be read into the size of this beta chain, an off-target read in a library designed for alpha chains. The genes are TRBV7-2 and TRBJ2-7; TRBD2 aligns across 10 bases. From germline, CDR1 is SGHTA and CDR2 FQGNSA. The CDR3 runs 15 residues. V lost 4 bases, J lost 6 bases, and 9 bases stayed unmatched. In DNA, the CDR3 is TGTGCCAGCAGCTCGATAGCGGGGGGACCACGCGAGCAGTACTTC. Residues: CASSSIAGGPREQYF.

To note about this clonotype: For a library built for alpha chains, this beta chain is a stray read; little rests on its size. J is TRBJ2-7 and V is TRBV10-3; D is perhaps TRBD2 (6 bases). CDR1 ENHRY and CDR2 SYGVKD come from the germline V gene. The CDR3 loop spans 14 amino acids. V was cut by 3 bases and J by 1 base, with 10 bases left in between. CDR3 coding DNA: TGTGCCATCAGTGACCTGACTAGATCCTACGAGCAGTACTTC. Protein: CAISDLTRSYEQYF.